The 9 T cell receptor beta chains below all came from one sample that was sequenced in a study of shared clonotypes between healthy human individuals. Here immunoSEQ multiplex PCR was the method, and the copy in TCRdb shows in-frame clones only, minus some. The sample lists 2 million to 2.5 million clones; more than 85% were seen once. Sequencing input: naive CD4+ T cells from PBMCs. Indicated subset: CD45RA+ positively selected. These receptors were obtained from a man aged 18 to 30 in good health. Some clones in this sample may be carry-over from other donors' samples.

CDR3 DNA: TGCGCCAGCCGTCCAAATATCGGTCAACCGTACAATGAGCAGTTCTTC. Translation: CASRPNIGQPYNEQFF. V usage is TRBV5-1 and J usage is TRBJ2-1; D unclear. The germline CDR1 and CDR2 sequences are SGHRS and YFSETQ. The CDR3 is made up of 16 amino acids. V lost 7 bases and J lost 4, with 21 bases in between. The whole variable domain, remainder taken from reference TRBV5-1 and TRBJ2-1, is KAGVTQTPRYLIKTRGQQVTLSCSPISGHRSVSWYQQTPGQGLQFLFEYFSETQRNKGNFPGRFSGRQFSNSRSEMNVSTLELGDSALYLCASRPNIGQPYNEQFFGPGTRLTVL.

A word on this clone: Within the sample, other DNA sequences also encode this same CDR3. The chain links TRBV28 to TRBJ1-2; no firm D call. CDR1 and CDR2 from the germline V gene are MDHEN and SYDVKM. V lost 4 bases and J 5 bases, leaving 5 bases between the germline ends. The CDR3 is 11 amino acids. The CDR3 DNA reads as TGTGCCAGCAGTTCCGGATATGGCTACACCTTC. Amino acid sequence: CASSSGYGYTF.

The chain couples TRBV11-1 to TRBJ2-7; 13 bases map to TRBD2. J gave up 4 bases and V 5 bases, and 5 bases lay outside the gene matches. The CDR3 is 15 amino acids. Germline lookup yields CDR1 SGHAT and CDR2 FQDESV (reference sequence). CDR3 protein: CASSRTSGSQYEQYF. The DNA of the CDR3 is TGTGCCAGCAGCCGGACTAGCGGGAGCCAGTACGAGCAGTACTTC.

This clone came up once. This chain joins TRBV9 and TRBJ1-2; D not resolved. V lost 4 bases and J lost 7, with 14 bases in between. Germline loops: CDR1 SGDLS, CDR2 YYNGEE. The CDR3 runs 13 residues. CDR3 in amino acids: CASSLGWAAGYTF. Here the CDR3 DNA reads TGTGCCAGCAGCCTTGGGTGGGCGGCTGGCTACACCTTC.

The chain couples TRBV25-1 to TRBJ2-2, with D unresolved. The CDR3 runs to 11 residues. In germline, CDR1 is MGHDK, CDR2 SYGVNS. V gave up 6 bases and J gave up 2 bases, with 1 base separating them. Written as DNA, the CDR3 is TGTGCCAGCAGAAACACCGGGGAGCTGTTTTTT. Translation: CASRNTGELFF.

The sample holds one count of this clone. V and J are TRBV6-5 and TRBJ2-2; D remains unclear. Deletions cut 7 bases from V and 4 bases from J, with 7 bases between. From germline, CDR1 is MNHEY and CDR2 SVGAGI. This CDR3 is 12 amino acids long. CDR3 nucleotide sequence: TGTGCCAGCACATTAGGCACCGGGGAGCTGTTTTTT. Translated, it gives CASTLGTGELFF.

The CDR3 region is CASSQVGLAGANTQYF. The CDR3 DNA follows: TGCGCCAGCAGCCAAGTAGGGCTAGCGGGAGCTAATACGCAGTATTTT. J is TRBJ2-3 and V is TRBV4-3, with 10 bases aligning to TRBD2. The V gene end was trimmed by 1 base and the J gene end by 7 bases; junction bases not matched to a gene: 8. CDR1 and CDR2 from the germline V gene are LGHNA and YSLEER. This CDR3 spans 16 amino acids.

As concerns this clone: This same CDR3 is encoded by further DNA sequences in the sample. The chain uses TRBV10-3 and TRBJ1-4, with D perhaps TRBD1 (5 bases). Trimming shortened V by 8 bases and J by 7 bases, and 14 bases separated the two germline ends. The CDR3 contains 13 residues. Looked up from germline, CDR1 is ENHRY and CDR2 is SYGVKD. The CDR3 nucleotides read TGTGCCATCTCAGGGACCGGCGGTGAAAAACTGTTTTTT. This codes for CAISGTGGEKLFF.

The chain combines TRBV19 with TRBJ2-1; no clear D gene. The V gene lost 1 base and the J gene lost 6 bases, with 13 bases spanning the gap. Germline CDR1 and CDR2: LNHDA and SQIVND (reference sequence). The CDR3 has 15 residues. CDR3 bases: TGTGCCAGTAGTATAGGAAGAGCCTTAAGCAATGAGCAGTTCTTC. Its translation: CASSIGRALSNEQFF.